Below are 32 T cell receptor beta chains sequenced from a single sample in a study of CD8+ T cells in alopecia areata. Extraction and reverse transcription of RNA yielded cDNA as the sequencing template. TCRdb's table, derived via immunoSEQ multiplex PCR, lists solely in-frame clones and lacks some. This sample has roughly 59,000 clones, with 40% to 50% found just once. The starting material was CD8+ T cells sorted from blood, obtained at week 0. These receptors came from a human donor with alopecia areata.

The rearrangement joins TRBV9 to TRBJ2-1; D is possibly TRBD2 (5 bases). Deletions cut 3 bases from V and 7 bases from J, with 8 bases between. CDR3 length: 12 residues. The germline V gene has CDR1 SGDLS and CDR2 YYNGEE. CDR3 in DNA: TGTGCCAGCAGCGGTTTAGCGAATGAGCAGTTCTTC. It translates to CASSGLANEQFF. Complete variable domain (other parts from reference TRBV9 and TRBJ2-1): DSGVTQTPKHLITATGQRVTLRCSPRSGDLSVYWYQQSLDQGLQFLIQYYNGEERAKGNILERFSAQQFPDLHSELNLSSLELGDSALYFCASSGLANEQFFGPGTRLTVL.

The CDR3 DNA sequence: TGCGCCAGCAGCCAACCCGACAGGGCAGATACGCAGTATTTT. Translating it yields CASSQPDRADTQYF. The chain has TRBV4-1 and TRBJ2-3, with 7 bases aligning to TRBD1. The V gene end was trimmed by 2 bases and the J gene end by 4 bases; junction bases not matched to a gene: 3. Germline assignment: CDR1 MGHRA and CDR2 YSYEKL. This CDR3 is built from 14 residues.

This clone was seen a handful of times. The gene calls are TRBV21-1 and TRBJ2-7. TRBV21-1 is shown as a pseudogene. The CDR3 is 17 amino acids. CDR3 DNA sequence: TGTGCCAGCACCAGAATTTCCGGAGGGCGAGGGGGTGACGAGCAGTACTTC. This encodes CASTRISGGRGGDEQYF.

The table lists this clone with a few counts. The rearrangement joins TRBV27 to TRBJ2-2; the D gene is possibly TRBD2 (7 bases). V shed 3 bases and J shed 7 bases, with 12 bases lying between them. Germline V gene data show CDR1 as MNHEY and CDR2 as SMNVEV (reference sequence). The CDR3 spans 14 residues. The CDR3 DNA sequence: TGTGCCAGCAGTTTTTCGGGGGGCGACGGGGAGCTGTTTTTT. Amino acid sequence: CASSFSGGDGELFF.

The chain has TRBV7-9 and TRBJ2-7; D not certain. The V gene's germline CDR1 is SEHNR and CDR2 FQNEAQ (reference sequence). The CDR3 runs to 11 residues. Trimming removed 4 bases at V and 2 bases at J, with 3 bases between. The CDR3 here is CASSSTYEQYF. The CDR3 DNA is TGTGCCAGCAGCTCCACCTACGAGCAGTACTTC.

The chain employs TRBV9 and TRBJ2-1; weak D call: TRBD2 (5 bases). Germline assignment: CDR1 SGDLS and CDR2 YYNGEE. The CDR3 contains 16 residues. V lost 0 bases to trimming and J lost 0 bases, with 10 bases between them. As DNA, the CDR3 is TGTGCCAGCAGCGTAGTTTCGGGGAGCTCCTACAATGAGCAGTTCTTC. Encoded protein: CASSVVSGSSYNEQFF. Based on the CDR3 plus reference TRBV9 and TRBJ2-1, the full variable domain is DSGVTQTPKHLITATGQRVTLRCSPRSGDLSVYWYQQSLDQGLQFLIQYYNGEERAKGNILERFSAQQFPDLHSELNLSSLELGDSALYFCASSVVSGSSYNEQFFGPGTRLTVL.

This sequence joins TRBV19 and TRBJ2-5, with 8 bases lining up with TRBD1. The V and J ends lost 3 bases and 4 bases, in that order; junction bases with no gene match: 16. The CDR3 consists of 18 residues. CDR1 and CDR2 from the germline V gene are LNHDA and SQIVND (reference sequence). CDR3 nucleotides: TGTGCCAGTAGTATTGCCGGGACGACAGGGGTGGTCGGAGAGACCCAGTACTTC. Protein: CASSIAGTTGVVGETQYF.

The V and J genes are TRBV29-1 and TRBJ2-2; 7 nucleotides align to TRBD2. Germline assignment: CDR1 SQVTM and CDR2 ANQGSEA. Trimming at V came to 5 bases and at J to 3 bases, leaving 6 bases not matched to a gene. This CDR3 has 14 residues. The CDR3: CSVKGLDDTGELFF. As DNA, the CDR3 is TGCAGCGTTAAAGGACTAGACGACACCGGGGAGCTGTTTTTT.

The V and J genes are TRBV7-9 and TRBJ2-7; D is possibly TRBD2 (6 bases). CDR1 SEHNR and CDR2 FQNEAQ come from the germline V gene (reference sequence). The germline V and J ends were trimmed by 4 bases and 9 bases, with 22 bases remaining between them. The CDR3 totals 15 residues. This CDR3 is CASSSGAGPTWGQYF. CDR3 DNA: TGTGCCAGCAGCTCCGGGGCGGGGCCTACCTGGGGGCAGTACTTC.

Only a few counts were recorded for this clone. This rearrangement joins TRBV4-1 to TRBJ2-3; TRBD2 agrees at 9 bases. Trimming cost V 1 base and J 0 bases; bases outside gene matches: 5. Germline V lookup: CDR1 MGHRA, CDR2 YSYEKL. The CDR3 is made up of 17 amino acids. The CDR3 sequence is CASSQGASGVSTDTQYF. Here the CDR3 DNA reads TGCGCCAGCAGCCAAGGGGCTAGCGGGGTTAGCACAGATACGCAGTATTTT.

The rearrangement links TRBV9 to TRBJ1-1, with 8 bases lining up with TRBD1. Trimming at V came to 4 bases and at J to 1 base, leaving 9 bases not matched to a gene. CDR1 SGDLS and CDR2 YYNGEE come from the germline V gene. The CDR3 extends over 16 amino acids. CDR3 loop: CASSPWGDRPNTEAFF. CDR3 coding DNA: TGTGCCAGCAGCCCGTGGGGGGACAGGCCGAACACTGAAGCTTTCTTT.

The rearrangement uses TRBV28 and TRBJ2-7, with D possibly being TRBD1 or TRBD2 (5 bases each). Germline V CDR1 and CDR2: MDHEN, SYDVKM. The CDR3 sequence is 15 residues long. V was clipped by 5 bases and J by 5 bases, with 19 bases between them. The CDR3 sequence: CASSIPPGEGHEQYF. CDR3 coding DNA: TGTGCCAGCAGTATCCCGCCCGGCGAGGGGCACGAGCAGTACTTC.

The V and J genes are TRBV29-1 and TRBJ1-5; D ambiguous. The CDR3 spans 13 residues. Germline lookup yields CDR1 SQVTM and CDR2 ANQGSEA. The CDR3 nucleotides are TGCAGGGAGGATGGGTCGGGAGATGAGCCCCAGCATTTT. It is translated as CREDGSGDEPQHF.

The chain joins TRBV2 to TRBJ2-1, with D tentatively TRBD2 (5 bases). Trimming stripped 3 bases from V and 0 bases from J, with 12 bases between. Germline CDR1 is SNHLY and CDR2 is FYNNEI. The CDR3 is 16 amino acids. The CDR3 is CASSDFPGSSYNEQFF. CDR3 nucleotide sequence: TGTGCCAGCAGTGACTTTCCGGGAAGCTCCTACAATGAGCAGTTCTTC.

V usage is TRBV25-1 and J usage is TRBJ2-7; 9 positions match TRBD1. V was pared by 4 bases and J by 2 bases, with 3 bases of the junction left unmatched. The CDR3 loop spans 14 amino acids. CDR1 is MGHDK and CDR2 is SYGVNS in the germline V gene. For the CDR3, the DNA is TGTGCCAGCAGTGTGGACAGGGGCCCCTACGAGCAGTACTTC. This gives the protein CASSVDRGPYEQYF.

This chain links TRBV4-1 with TRBJ1-5; D unresolved. The CDR3 consists of 16 residues. With 0 bases removed from V and 4 bases from J, the gap between germline ends came to 13 bases. In germline, CDR1 is MGHRA, CDR2 YSYEKL. The CDR3 loop is CASSQDVTFGNQPQHF. The CDR3, as DNA: TGCGCCAGCAGCCAAGATGTGACATTTGGGAATCAGCCCCAGCATTTT.

This clone was recorded a few times. The chain is built from TRBV7-8 and TRBJ2-1; TRBD2 matches at 7 bases. The CDR3 extends over 14 amino acids. CDR1 and CDR2 from the germline V gene are SGHVS and FQNEAQ. V trimming: 6 bases; J trimming: 3 bases; junction bases outside the gene matches: 5. The CDR3 loop reads CASRYTSDYNEQFF. The CDR3 region has the DNA TGTGCCAGCAGATACACTAGCGACTACAATGAGCAGTTCTTC.

The chain carries TRBV29-1 and TRBJ2-7; 12 positions agree with TRBD2. Looked up from germline, CDR1 is SQVTM and CDR2 is ANQGSEA. The CDR3 sequence is 11 residues long. The junction had 6 bases not matched to a gene; V was cut back by 7 bases and J by 11 bases. In DNA form, the CDR3 reads TGCAGCGGACTAGCGGGAGTGTGGGAGTACTTC. This gives the protein CSGLAGVWEYF.

V is TRBV6-5 and J is TRBJ2-7; TRBD2 matches at 8 bases. Germline lookup yields CDR1 MNHEY and CDR2 SVGAGI. The CDR3 extends over 14 amino acids. V was clipped by 2 bases and J by 5 bases; unmatched bases: 5. The CDR3 DNA follows: TGTGCCAGCAGTTACGCGGGAGGATTCGACGAGCAGTACTTC. Amino acid sequence: CASSYAGGFDEQYF.

This rearrangement joins TRBV29-1 to TRBJ1-1; the D is unclear. This CDR3 spans 11 amino acids. The germline V gene encodes CDR1 SQVTM and CDR2 ANQGSEA. Trimming removed 3 bases from V and 3 bases from J, with 5 bases in between. CDR3 nucleotides: TGCAGCGTTGAGCTTGACACTGAAGCTTTCTTT. Protein product: CSVELDTEAFF.

The rearrangement links TRBV30 to TRBJ1-2, with no clear D. V lost 4 bases and J 6 bases, leaving 15 bases between the germline ends. The CDR3 sequence is 13 residues long. Germline CDR1 GTSNPN, CDR2 SVGIG (reference sequence). CDR3 residues: CAWTRWGEDGYTF. The DNA of the CDR3 is TGTGCCTGGACCCGGTGGGGAGAGGATGGCTACACCTTC.

This sequence joins TRBV11-2 and TRBJ2-5; maybe TRBD2 (5 bases). The V end lost 5 bases, the J end lost 4 bases, and 23 bases lay between the germline ends. The germline gives CDR1 SGHAT, CDR2 FQNNGV. There are 17 residues in the CDR3. The CDR3 DNA sequence: TGTGCCAGCAGCCCGGCCCCTGACTACCGCGAGGGAGAGACCCAGTACTTC. Protein sequence: CASSPAPDYREGETQYF.

The chain uses TRBV15 and TRBJ2-3, with D perhaps matching TRBD2 (5 bases). The CDR3 contains 14 residues. V lost 5 bases and J 1 base, leaving 10 bases between the germline ends. Per germline, CDR1 LNHNV and CDR2 YYDKDF (reference sequence). CDR3 sequence (DNA): TGTGCCACCAGCGCCCTAGCAGGCACAGATACGCAGTATTTT. It is translated as CATSALAGTDTQYF.

The CDR3 here is CSVDVYGYTF. The CDR3, as DNA: TGCAGCGTTGACGTCTATGGCTACACCTTC. The chain couples TRBV29-1 to TRBJ1-2; no definite D call. CDR3 length: 10 residues. V gave up 3 bases and J gave up 4 bases, with 3 bases separating them. Per germline, CDR1 SQVTM and CDR2 ANQGSEA.

The chain uses TRBV7-9 and TRBJ2-3; D not resolved. Germline CDR1 and CDR2: SEHNR and FQNEAQ (reference sequence). This CDR3 contains 15 residues. Trimming cost V 1 base and J 4 bases, with 12 bases left between them. The CDR3 coding sequence is TGTGCCAGCAGCTTAGTTGGACCAAGTGCAGATACGCAGTATTTT. Translated, it gives CASSLVGPSADTQYF. Together with reference TRBV7-9 and TRBJ2-3, the CDR3 gives the full variable domain: DTGVSQNPRHKITKRGQNVTFRCDPISEHNRLYWYRQTLGQGPEFLTYFQNEAQLEKSRLLSDRFSAERPKGSFSTLEIQRTEQGDSAMYLCASSLVGPSADTQYFGPGTRLTVL.

A few counts support this clone. This chain uses TRBV5-6 with TRBJ2-1, with D uncertain. The CDR3 is made up of 14 amino acids. V was shortened by 3 bases and J by 0 bases, with 7 bases between the two germline ends. CDR1 is SGHDT, CDR2 YYEEEE, per germline. The CDR3 spells CASSSHSSYNEQFF. The CDR3 DNA is TGTGCCAGCAGCTCCCATAGCTCCTACAATGAGCAGTTCTTC.

This chain connects TRBV29-1 to TRBJ2-7; D call uncertain. The CDR3 sequence is 11 residues long. Trimming took 2 bases from V and 4 from J, leaving 6 bases between them. Germline V gene lookup returns CDR1 SQVTM and CDR2 ANQGSEA. The CDR3 nucleotides read TGCAGCGTTGAACAATCATACGAGCAGTACTTC. Translation: CSVEQSYEQYF.

The chain joins TRBV23-1 to TRBJ2-1; D uncertain. TRBV23-1 is labeled an ORF, and its function is uncertain. CDR3 length equals 15 residues. The V end was cut by 4 bases, the J end by 8 bases, with 18 bases between. The CDR3 DNA is TGCGCCAGCAGTCCCAGACCCAATACGGGTTATGAGCAGTTCTTC. Amino acids: CASSPRPNTGYEQFF.

This clone was seen only a few times. This chain uses TRBV29-1 with TRBJ1-5; no definite D call. Trimming pared 3 bases from V and 12 bases from J, leaving 12 bases between. Germline CDR1 is SQVTM and CDR2 is ANQGSEA. The CDR3 runs to 11 residues. CDR3 protein: CSVEMGGFQHF. Written as DNA, the CDR3 is TGCAGCGTTGAGATGGGCGGCTTCCAGCATTTT. Full variable domain (remainder filled in from reference TRBV29-1 and TRBJ1-5): SAVISQKPSRDICQRGTSLTIQCQVDSQVTMMFWYRQQPGQSLTLIATANQGSEATYESGFVIDKFPISRPNLTFSTLTVSNMSPEDSSIYLCSVEMGGFQHFGDGTRLSIL.

As DNA, the CDR3 is TGTGCCAGCAGCTTAACAGGGGGAAGGACCGGGGAGCTGTTTTTT. Protein product: CASSLTGGRTGELFF. The rearrangement joins TRBV7-8 to TRBJ2-2; 8 bases align to TRBD1. CDR3 size: 15 residues. The germline gives CDR1 SGHVS, CDR2 FQNEAQ. The ends lost 2 bases at V and 5 bases at J; junction bases unmatched: 4.

At least ten counts were recorded for this clone. V and J are TRBV6-5 and TRBJ2-1; D is unresolved. This CDR3 region has 13 residues. Germline loops: CDR1 MNHEY, CDR2 SVGAGI. V gave up 8 bases and J gave up 0 bases, with 8 bases separating them. CDR3: CASWFSSYNEQFF. The CDR3 bases are TGTGCCAGCTGGTTTAGCTCCTACAATGAGCAGTTCTTC.

The chain couples TRBV7-9 to TRBJ1-4; 7 bases are shared with TRBD1. V lost 0 bases, J lost 5 bases, and 9 bases stayed unmatched. The CDR3 loop spans 17 amino acids. Germline assignment: CDR1 SEHNR and CDR2 FQNEAQ (reference sequence). The CDR3 bases are TGTGCCAGCAGCTTAGCCCTAAGGGACAGCGAAAATGAAAAACTGTTTTTT. Translated: CASSLALRDSENEKLFF.